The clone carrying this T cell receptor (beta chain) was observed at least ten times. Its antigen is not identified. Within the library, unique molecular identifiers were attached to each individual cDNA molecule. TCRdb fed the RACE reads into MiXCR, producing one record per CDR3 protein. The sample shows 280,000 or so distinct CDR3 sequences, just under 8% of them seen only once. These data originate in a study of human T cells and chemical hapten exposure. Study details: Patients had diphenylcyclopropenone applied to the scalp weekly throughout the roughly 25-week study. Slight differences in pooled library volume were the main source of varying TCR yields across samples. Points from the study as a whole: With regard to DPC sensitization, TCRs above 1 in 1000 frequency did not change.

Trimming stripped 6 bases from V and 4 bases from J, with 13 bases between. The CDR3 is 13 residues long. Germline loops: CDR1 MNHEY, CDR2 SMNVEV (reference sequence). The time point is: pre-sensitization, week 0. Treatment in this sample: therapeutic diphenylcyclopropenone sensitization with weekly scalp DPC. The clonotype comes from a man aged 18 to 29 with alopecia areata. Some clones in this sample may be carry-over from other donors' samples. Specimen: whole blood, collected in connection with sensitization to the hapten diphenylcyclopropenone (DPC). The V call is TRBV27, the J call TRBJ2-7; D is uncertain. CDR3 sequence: CASSFKDGYEQYF. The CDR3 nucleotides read TGTGCCAGCAGCTTCAAGGACGGTTACGAGCAGTACTTC.